The 2 T cell receptor beta chains below come from one sample, sequenced in a study of CD8+CD57+ T cells in acquired aplastic anemia. TCR beta VDJ combinations and CDR3 sequences were profiled from genomic DNA. TCRdb re-called the reads through MiXCR, storing one row per CDR3 protein. There are about 400,000 distinct CDR3 sequences in the sample; around 72% occur only once, and approximately 3.8% lies in the top ten. Material for sequencing was sorted CD4+, CD8+, or CD8+CD57+ T cells (not recorded which) from PBMCs. The receptors come from a human donor in good health, serving as a control.

The chain joins TRBV12-3 or TRBV12-4 to TRBJ1-6; D remains ambiguous. The CDR3 is 16 amino acids. V was cut by 6 bases and J by 0 bases, with 12 bases left in between. The CDR3 DNA sequence: TGTGCCAGCAGGCAAGGGCGGGGCTCCTATAATTCACCCCTCCACTTT. Protein: CASRQGRGSYNSPLHF.

This clonotype was observed a handful of times. The CDR3 sequence is CAISDQGPNTEAFF. CDR3 bases: TGTGCCATCAGTGATCAGGGCCCGAACACTGAAGCTTTCTTT. The rearrangement links TRBV10-3 to TRBJ1-1; D may be TRBD1 (5 bases). Trimming stripped 3 bases from V and 1 base from J, with 9 bases between. Germline assignment: CDR1 ENHRY and CDR2 SYGVKD. The CDR3 runs 14 residues.